The following is a TCR beta chain sequence with its context. The CDR3 loop spans 13 amino acids. V lost 6 bases and J lost 5, with 13 bases in between. Germline V lookup: CDR1 MRHNA, CDR2 SNTAGT. These data come from a study of blood T cell repertoires in COVID-19. Profiling relied on immunoSEQ multiplex PCR, and the TCRdb table lists in-frame clones only, not all of them. This table has about 200,000 clones, over 75% appearing once. Sequencing used peripheral blood. The TCR comes from a man aged 50 to 60 with acute or convalescent COVID-19. The chain is built from TRBV6-4 and TRBJ1-1; D remains ambiguous. The CDR3 DNA is TGTGCCAGCAGGGGCCCCGCGGGAACTGAAGCTTTCTTT. Amino acid sequence: CASRGPAGTEAFF.